These 32 T cell receptor beta chains share one sample of origin, sequenced in a study of blood T cell repertoires in COVID-19. TCRdb keeps only in-frame clones here, not all; method: immunoSEQ multiplex PCR. The sample lists roughly 99,000 clones; about 91% were seen once. Material: peripheral blood. The receptors come from a man aged 50-60 years with COVID-19, enrolled during active disease.

The J gene is TRBJ1-6, the V gene TRBV7-8; D not resolved. The CDR3 has 11 amino acids. From germline, CDR1 is SGHVS and CDR2 FQNEAQ. Trimming took 11 bases from V and 12 from J, leaving 14 bases between them. CDR3 loop: CAASGEVPLHF. CDR3 nucleotide sequence: TGTGCCGCAAGCGGGGAGGTACCCCTCCACTTT.

This rearrangement joins TRBV2 to TRBJ1-2, with D perhaps TRBD1 (5 bases). The V end lost 6 bases, the J end lost 4 bases, and 15 bases lay between the germline ends. The CDR3 is made up of 14 amino acids. CDR1 and CDR2 (germline): SNHLY, FYNNEI. The DNA of the CDR3 is TGTGCCAGCAGGGATTACAGGAAAGCCTATGGCTACACCTTC. Residues: CASRDYRKAYGYTF.

The chain is built from TRBV7-9 and TRBJ2-1; no reliable D call. V was trimmed by 2 bases and J by 9 bases, leaving 11 bases between them. The germline gives CDR1 SEHNR, CDR2 FQNEAQ (reference sequence). CDR3 length: 13 amino acids. CDR3 bases: TGTGCCAGCAGCTTAAGTCCAGCGACTGAGCAGTTCTTC. Its translation: CASSLSPATEQFF.

This chain connects TRBV5-1 to TRBJ1-2; no firm D call. The V and J ends lost 0 bases and 1 base respectively, with 7 bases between them. CDR1 and CDR2 (germline): SGHRS, YFSETQ. The CDR3 loop spans 14 amino acids. DNA for the CDR3: TGCGCCAGCAGCTTGGAGACTGATAACTATGGCTACACCTTC. Amino acids: CASSLETDNYGYTF.

V usage is TRBV11-3 and J usage is TRBJ2-7, with D maybe TRBD2 (6 bases). Germline V lookup: CDR1 SGHNT, CDR2 YENEEA. The CDR3 covers 14 residues. The germline V and J ends were trimmed by 2 bases and 4 bases, with 12 bases remaining between them. CDR3 DNA sequence: TGTGCCAGCAGCTTAAAGGCGGGGCAGTACGAGCAGTACTTC. It is translated as CASSLKAGQYEQYF.

The chain combines TRBV3-1 (or the pseudogene TRBV3-2) with TRBJ1-5, with D unresolved. Deletions cut 4 bases from V and 5 bases from J, with 9 bases between. The CDR3 length is 13 residues. Germline CDR1 reads LGHDT; CDR2 reads YNNKEL (reference sequence). CDR3: CASSRAGHQPQHF. The CDR3 nucleotides are TGTGCCAGCAGCCGGGCGGGTCATCAGCCCCAGCATTTT.

The rearrangement uses TRBV28 and TRBJ1-2; TRBD1 might be the D (6 bases). Trimming removed 2 bases from V and 4 bases from J, with 11 bases in between. Germline V lookup: CDR1 MDHEN, CDR2 SYDVKM. The CDR3 sequence is 14 residues long. The CDR3 loop is CASSLIAGVYGYTF. For the CDR3, the DNA is TGTGCCAGCAGTTTAATCGCAGGGGTCTATGGCTACACCTTC.

CDR3 coding DNA: TGTGCCAGCAGTTTAAGCCCCCCCACTGGGACAGGGTATTTCAACACCATATATTTT. Encoded protein: CASSLSPPTGTGYFNTIYF. The chain employs TRBV27 and TRBJ1-3, with TRBD1 identical over 9 bases. Germline assignment: CDR1 MNHEY and CDR2 SMNVEV (reference sequence). With V trimmed by 2 bases and J by 7 bases, 18 bases remained unmatched. The CDR3 length is 19 residues.

The gene calls are TRBV2 and TRBJ1-1, with no clear D. The germline V and J ends were trimmed by 4 bases and 1 base, with 13 bases remaining between them. This CDR3 region has 15 residues. From germline, CDR1 is SNHLY and CDR2 FYNNEI. CDR3 sequence: CASSGLALWNTEAFF. CDR3 nucleotide sequence: TGTGCCAGCAGTGGGTTGGCCCTGTGGAACACTGAAGCTTTCTTT.

J is TRBJ2-3 and V is TRBV14; possible D gene TRBD2, 5 bases. The ends were cut back, 4 bases at V and 0 bases at J, with 14 bases in the middle. This CDR3 region has 16 residues. CDR1 and CDR2 from the germline V gene are SGHDN and FVKESK. The CDR3, as DNA: TGTGCCAGCAGCCCCCTTGGACGGACTAGCACAGATACGCAGTATTTT. Its protein is CASSPLGRTSTDTQYF.

The V gene is TRBV19, the J gene TRBJ1-1; 7 bases are shared with TRBD1. V was pared by 4 bases and J by 4 bases, with 9 bases of the junction left unmatched. The CDR3 totals 15 residues. The germline V gene has CDR1 LNHDA and CDR2 SQIVND (reference sequence). This CDR3 is CASSTLRQGGTEAFF. The CDR3, as DNA: TGTGCCAGTAGTACCCTGAGACAGGGCGGCACTGAAGCTTTCTTT.

The rearrangement joins TRBV18 to TRBJ1-2, with TRBD1 matching over 8 bases. Germline CDR1 KGHSH, CDR2 LQKENI. The CDR3 has 13 amino acids. V trimming: 10 bases; J trimming: 4 bases; junction bases outside the gene matches: 8. As DNA, the CDR3 is TGTGCCACCTCCGGACAGGGTTCCTATGGCTACACCTTC. Protein product: CATSGQGSYGYTF.

This rearrangement joins TRBV10-3 to TRBJ1-2; TRBD1 matches at 9 bases. CDR3 length: 14 amino acids. V lost 5 bases and J lost 4; bases outside the gene matches: 5. From germline, CDR1 is ENHRY and CDR2 SYGVKD. In nucleotides, the CDR3 is TGTGCCATCAGTCCCGACAGGGGGACCTATGGCTACACCTTC. Its translation: CAISPDRGTYGYTF.

The chain recombines TRBV5-1 with TRBJ1-1; D might be TRBD1 (5 bases). Trimming cost V 4 bases and J 2 bases, with 12 bases left between them. This CDR3 is built from 14 residues. CDR1 and CDR2 (germline): SGHRS, YFSETQ. In DNA form, the CDR3 reads TGCGCCAGCAGCAGTAGGAGGGGTAACACTGAAGCTTTCTTT. It yields the protein CASSSRRGNTEAFF. Based on the CDR3 plus reference TRBV5-1 and TRBJ1-1, the full variable domain is KAGVTQTPRYLIKTRGQQVTLSCSPISGHRSVSWYQQTPGQGLQFLFEYFSETQRNKGNFPGRFSGRQFSNSRSEMNVSTLELGDSALYLCASSSRRGNTEAFFGQGTRLTVV.

J is TRBJ2-1 and V is TRBV4-1; 8 nucleotides line up with TRBD1. The CDR3 runs 16 residues. Trimming removed 4 bases from V and 2 bases from J; junction bases left unmatched: 7. The germline V gene encodes CDR1 MGHRA and CDR2 YSYEKL. The CDR3 loop reads CASSPGQGKTYNEQFF. The CDR3 nucleotides read TGCGCCAGCAGCCCCGGACAGGGAAAGACCTACAATGAGCAGTTCTTC.

This clone is a singleton in its sample. The rearrangement links TRBV4-1 to TRBJ1-5; D unresolved. Deletions cut 4 bases from V and 0 bases from J, with 22 bases between. The V gene's germline CDR1 is MGHRA and CDR2 YSYEKL. The CDR3 covers 19 residues. CDR3 in DNA: TGCGCCAGCAGCCCGTCAGCGATCTCAAGACTCTATAGCAATCAGCCCCAGCATTTT. Translating it yields CASSPSAISRLYSNQPQHF.

The chain uses TRBV15 and TRBJ2-7; 8 positions match TRBD1. This CDR3 contains 14 residues. Per the germline V gene, CDR1 is LNHNV and CDR2 is YYDKDF (reference sequence). Trimming took 4 bases from V and 4 from J; bases not matched to a gene: 6. The CDR3 region is CATSTYRGFYEQYF. In DNA, the CDR3 is TGTGCCACCAGCACCTACAGGGGGTTTTACGAGCAGTACTTC.

The rearrangement joins TRBV5-5 to TRBJ2-2; the D gene is possibly TRBD1 (5 bases). CDR1 and CDR2 from the germline V gene are SGHKS and YYEKEE (reference sequence). V was trimmed by 0 bases and J by 0 bases, leaving 9 bases between them. The CDR3 sequence is 16 residues long. The CDR3 sequence: CASSLEGPTNTGELFF. CDR3 nucleotides: TGTGCCAGCAGCTTGGAGGGGCCCACGAACACCGGGGAGCTGTTTTTT.

Only a few counts were recorded for this clone. The chain links TRBV7-2 to TRBJ1-2, with a weak D call TRBD1 (5 bases). CDR1 and CDR2 from the germline V gene are SGHTA and FQGNSA. Trimming removed 1 base at V and 8 bases at J, with 14 bases between. The CDR3 contains 14 residues. Here the CDR3 reads CASSLVTGTEGYTF. The DNA of the CDR3 is TGTGCCAGCAGCTTAGTAACCGGGACTGAAGGCTACACCTTC.

The chain recombines TRBV10-3 with TRBJ2-2; no reliable D call. The CDR3 is made up of 12 amino acids. Trimming removed 11 bases at V and 1 base at J, with 8 bases between. The germline gives CDR1 ENHRY, CDR2 SYGVKD. The CDR3 sequence is CASFKNTGELFF. CDR3 bases: TGTGCCTCGTTTAAGAACACCGGGGAGCTGTTTTTT.

The J gene is TRBJ2-5, the V gene TRBV6-5, with TRBD2 as a possible D gene (7 bases). The CDR3 has 13 amino acids. From germline, CDR1 is MNHEY and CDR2 SVGAGI. V was trimmed by 8 bases and J by 4 bases, leaving 14 bases between them. As DNA, the CDR3 is TGTGCCAGCGGGGGGGCGGTTGTAGAGACCCAGTACTTC. Encoded protein: CASGGAVVETQYF.

The sample holds a few counts of this clone. The V call is TRBV10-3, the J call TRBJ1-3; a possible D gene is TRBD1 (5 bases). Deletions cut 2 bases from V and 4 bases from J, with 12 bases between. This CDR3 region has 15 residues. The germline V gene encodes CDR1 ENHRY and CDR2 SYGVKD. The CDR3 spells CAISENGARGNTIYF. CDR3 bases: TGTGCCATCAGTGAGAATGGGGCGCGGGGAAACACCATATATTTT.

The V call is TRBV3-1 (or the pseudogene TRBV3-2), the J call TRBJ2-1; 8 bases align to TRBD2. This CDR3 comprises 15 residues. Unmatched junction bases numbered 10, after V lost 4 bases and J lost 8 bases. Per the germline V gene, CDR1 is LGHDT and CDR2 is YNNKEL (reference sequence). The CDR3 DNA is TGTGCCAGCAGCCTGTCCGCCAGCGGGGGTCATGAGCAGTTCTTC. It codes for CASSLSASGGHEQFF.

The CDR3 bases are TGTGCCAGCAGCCTGCCTAGCGGGGGGGCTTTCGGGGAGCTGTTTTTT. Translation gives CASSLPSGGAFGELFF. V gene TRBV7-2 combines with J gene TRBJ2-2; the match to TRBD2 covers 12 bases. The CDR3 extends over 16 amino acids. The ends lost 5 bases at V and 7 bases at J; junction bases unmatched: 8. Germline CDR1 SGHTA, CDR2 FQGNSA.

The chain carries TRBV2 and TRBJ1-1; no clear D gene. This CDR3 has 12 amino acids. Germline V CDR1 and CDR2: SNHLY, FYNNEI. The V and J ends lost 6 bases and 1 base respectively, with 6 bases between them. The CDR3 bases are TGTGCCAGCAGAAAAGCGAACACTGAAGCTTTCTTT. Translated: CASRKANTEAFF.

V is TRBV6-2 or TRBV6-3 and J is TRBJ1-1; 10 nucleotides align to TRBD1. Germline V lookup: CDR1 MNHEY, CDR2 SVGEGT. The CDR3 totals 14 residues. V lost 6 bases and J lost 6; bases outside the gene matches: 7. The CDR3: CASSRDRGFAEAFF. CDR3 nucleotides: TGTGCCAGCAGCCGGGACAGGGGCTTCGCTGAAGCTTTCTTT.

This clone was seen just once. The rearrangement uses TRBV19 and TRBJ1-1, with no clear D. Trimming cost V 5 bases and J 5 bases, with 9 bases left between them. Germline V lookup: CDR1 LNHDA, CDR2 SQIVND (reference sequence). This CDR3 region has 12 residues. The chain's CDR3 is CASSFRETEAFF. The DNA for the CDR3 is TGTGCCAGTAGTTTCCGGGAAACTGAAGCTTTCTTT.

The chain is built from TRBV7-2 and TRBJ2-7, with TRBD1 matching 7 bases. Per germline, CDR1 SGHTA and CDR2 FQGNSA. V lost 5 bases, J lost 7 bases, and 11 bases stayed unmatched. The CDR3 has 14 amino acids. CDR3 sequence: CASSPGQTQGEQYF. The CDR3 nucleotides read TGTGCCAGCAGCCCGGGACAGACGCAGGGGGAGCAGTACTTC.

The chain has TRBV7-2 and TRBJ1-5; no firm D call. Germline V gives CDR1 SGHTA, CDR2 FQGNSA. Trimming pared 5 bases from V and 4 bases from J, leaving 12 bases between. The CDR3 totals 14 residues. Written as DNA, the CDR3 is TGTGCCAGCAGCCTAACGACGGGAAATCAGCCCCAGCATTTT. Residues: CASSLTTGNQPQHF.

The chain links TRBV7-2 to TRBJ1-3; TRBD1 might be the D (6 bases). This CDR3 is 15 amino acids long. V lost 5 bases and J lost 4, with 15 bases in between. Germline lookup yields CDR1 SGHTA and CDR2 FQGNSA. As DNA, the CDR3 is TGTGCCAGCAGCCGCCAACCAGGGGAAGGAAACACCATATATTTT. It translates to CASSRQPGEGNTIYF. Based on the CDR3 plus reference TRBV7-2 and TRBJ1-3, the full variable domain is GAGVSQSPSNKVTEKGKDVELRCDPISGHTALYWYRQSLGQGLEFLIYFQGNSAPDKSGLPSDRFSAERTGGSVSTLTIQRTQQEDSAVYLCASSRQPGEGNTIYFGEGSWLTVV.

CDR3 DNA: TGCAGTGTGGGTGGGCCGTACAGCTCTGGAAACACCATATATTTT. Its translation: CSVGGPYSSGNTIYF. The chain carries TRBV29-1 and TRBJ1-3; D unclear. This CDR3 region has 15 residues. Per the germline V gene, CDR1 is SQVTM and CDR2 is ANQGSEA.

The chain links TRBV9 to TRBJ1-6; D perhaps matches TRBD1 (6 bases). V lost 6 bases and J lost 9, with 13 bases in between. The CDR3 consists of 13 residues. Germline V lookup: CDR1 SGDLS, CDR2 YYNGEE. CDR3 in amino acids: CASTLGAGSPLHF. The CDR3 DNA is TGTGCCAGCACCCTGGGGGCGGGTTCACCCCTCCACTTT.